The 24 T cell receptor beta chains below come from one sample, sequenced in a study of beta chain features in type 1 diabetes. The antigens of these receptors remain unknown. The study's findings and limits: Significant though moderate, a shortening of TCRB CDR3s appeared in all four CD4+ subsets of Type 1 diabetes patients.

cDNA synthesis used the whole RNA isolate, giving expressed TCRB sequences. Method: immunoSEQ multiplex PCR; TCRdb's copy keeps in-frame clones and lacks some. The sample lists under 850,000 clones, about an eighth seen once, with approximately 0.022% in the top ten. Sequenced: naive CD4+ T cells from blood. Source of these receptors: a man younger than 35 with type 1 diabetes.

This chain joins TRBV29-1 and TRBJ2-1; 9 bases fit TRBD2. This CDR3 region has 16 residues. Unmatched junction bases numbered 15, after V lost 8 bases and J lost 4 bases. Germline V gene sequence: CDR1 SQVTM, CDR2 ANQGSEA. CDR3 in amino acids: CSTLMGLAGTYNEQFF. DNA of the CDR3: TGCAGCACCTTGATGGGTCTAGCGGGGACATACAATGAGCAGTTCTTC.

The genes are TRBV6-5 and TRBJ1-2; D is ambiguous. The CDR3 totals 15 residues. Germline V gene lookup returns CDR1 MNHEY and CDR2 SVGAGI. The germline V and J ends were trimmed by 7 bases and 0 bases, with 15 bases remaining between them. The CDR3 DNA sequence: TGTGCCAGCAATACCCAGCCGGAAGCTAACTATGGCTACACCTTC. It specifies CASNTQPEANYGYTF.

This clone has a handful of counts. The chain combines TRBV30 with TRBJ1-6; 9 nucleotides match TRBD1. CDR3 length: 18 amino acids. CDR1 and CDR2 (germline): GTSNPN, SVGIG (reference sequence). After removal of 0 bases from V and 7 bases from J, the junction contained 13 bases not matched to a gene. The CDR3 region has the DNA TGTGCCTGGAGTGTACGGGGGACAGGGCCAGTAGTCAATTCACCCCTCCACTTT. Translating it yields CAWSVRGTGPVVNSPLHF.

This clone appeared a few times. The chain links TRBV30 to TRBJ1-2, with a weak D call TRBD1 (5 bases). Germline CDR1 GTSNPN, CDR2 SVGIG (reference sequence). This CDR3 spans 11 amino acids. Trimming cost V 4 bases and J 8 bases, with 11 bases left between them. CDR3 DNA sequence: TGTGCCTGGAACAGGATACTCGGCTACACCTTC. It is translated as CAWNRILGYTF.

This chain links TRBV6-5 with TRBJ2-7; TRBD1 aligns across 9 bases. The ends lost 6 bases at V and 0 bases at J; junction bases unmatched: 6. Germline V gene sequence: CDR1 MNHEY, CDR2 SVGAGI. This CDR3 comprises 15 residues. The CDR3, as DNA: TGTGCCAGCAGAAGGGACAGGGACAGCTCCTACGAGCAGTACTTC. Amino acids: CASRRDRDSSYEQYF.

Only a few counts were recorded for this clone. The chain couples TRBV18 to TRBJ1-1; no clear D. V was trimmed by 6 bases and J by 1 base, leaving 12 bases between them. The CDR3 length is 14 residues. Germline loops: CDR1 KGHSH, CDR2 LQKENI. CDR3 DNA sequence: TGTGCCAGCTCCTCGACGGAAGGGAACACTGAAGCTTTCTTT. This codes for CASSSTEGNTEAFF.

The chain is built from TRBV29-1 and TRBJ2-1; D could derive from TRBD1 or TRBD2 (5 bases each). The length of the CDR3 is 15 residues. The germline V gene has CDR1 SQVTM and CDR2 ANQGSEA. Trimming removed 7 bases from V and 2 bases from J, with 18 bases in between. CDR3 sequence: CSGGGTTPPYNEQFF. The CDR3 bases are TGCAGCGGGGGTGGGACGACACCGCCCTACAATGAGCAGTTCTTC.

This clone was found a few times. Written as DNA, the CDR3 is TGTGCCAGCAGCTTAGAGGGACAAAAAGGAACCTACGAGCAGTACTTC. Its protein product is CASSLEGQKGTYEQYF. The V and J genes are TRBV7-8 and TRBJ2-7; a weak D match, TRBD1 (6 bases). Germline V gene data show CDR1 as SGHVS and CDR2 as FQNEAQ. The CDR3 runs to 16 residues. Trimming cost V 1 base and J 2 bases, with 15 bases left between them. The full variable domain, its missing parts supplied by reference TRBV7-8 and TRBJ2-7, is GAGVSQSPRYKVAKRGQDVALRCDPISGHVSLFWYQQALGQGPEFLTYFQNEAQLDKSGLPSDRFFAERPEGSVSTLKIQRTQQEDSAVYLCASSLEGQKGTYEQYFGPGTRLTVT.

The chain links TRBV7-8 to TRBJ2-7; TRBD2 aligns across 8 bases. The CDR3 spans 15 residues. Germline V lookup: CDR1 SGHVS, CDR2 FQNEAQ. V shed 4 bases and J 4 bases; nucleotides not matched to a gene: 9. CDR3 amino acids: CASSSHQRGPYEQYF. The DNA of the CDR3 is TGTGCCAGCAGCTCCCACCAGCGGGGGCCTTACGAGCAGTACTTC. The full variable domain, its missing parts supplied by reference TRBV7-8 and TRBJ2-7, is GAGVSQSPRYKVAKRGQDVALRCDPISGHVSLFWYQQALGQGPEFLTYFQNEAQLDKSGLPSDRFFAERPEGSVSTLKIQRTQQEDSAVYLCASSSHQRGPYEQYFGPGTRLTVT.

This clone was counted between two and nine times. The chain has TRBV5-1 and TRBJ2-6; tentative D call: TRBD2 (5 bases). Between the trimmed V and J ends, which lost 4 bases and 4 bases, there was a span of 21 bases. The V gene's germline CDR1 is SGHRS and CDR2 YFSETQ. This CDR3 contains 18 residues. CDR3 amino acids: CASSLSPGILSGANVLTF. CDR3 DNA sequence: TGCGCCAGCAGCCTATCCCCCGGGATCCTTTCCGGGGCCAACGTCCTGACTTTC.

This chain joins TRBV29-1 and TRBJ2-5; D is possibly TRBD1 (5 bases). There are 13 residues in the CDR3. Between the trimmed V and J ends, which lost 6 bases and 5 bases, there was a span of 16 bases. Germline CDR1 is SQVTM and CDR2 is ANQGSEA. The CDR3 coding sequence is TGCAGCGTCACCACAGGCGCCGGGGAGACCCAGTACTTC. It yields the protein CSVTTGAGETQYF.

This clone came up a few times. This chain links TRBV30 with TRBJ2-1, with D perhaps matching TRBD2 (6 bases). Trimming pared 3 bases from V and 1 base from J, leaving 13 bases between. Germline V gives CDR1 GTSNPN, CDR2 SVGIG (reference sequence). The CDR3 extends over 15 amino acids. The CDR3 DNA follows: TGTGCCTGGAGCCGGACGGGGACTTCCTACAATGAGCAGTTCTTC. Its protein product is CAWSRTGTSYNEQFF.

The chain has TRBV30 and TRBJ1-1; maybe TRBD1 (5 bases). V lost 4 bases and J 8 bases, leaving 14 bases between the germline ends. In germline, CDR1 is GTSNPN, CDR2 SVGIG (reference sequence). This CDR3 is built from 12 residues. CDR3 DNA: TGTGCCTGGACCCAGGGCGGCGGCGAAGCTTTCTTT. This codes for CAWTQGGGEAFF.

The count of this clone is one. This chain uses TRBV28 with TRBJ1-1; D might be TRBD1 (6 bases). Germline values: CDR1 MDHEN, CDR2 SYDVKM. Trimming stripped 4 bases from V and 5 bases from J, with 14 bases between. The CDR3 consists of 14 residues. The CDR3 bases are TGTGCCAGCAGTTCCTGGGGGGGCTGGACTGAAGCTTTCTTT. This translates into CASSSWGGWTEAFF.

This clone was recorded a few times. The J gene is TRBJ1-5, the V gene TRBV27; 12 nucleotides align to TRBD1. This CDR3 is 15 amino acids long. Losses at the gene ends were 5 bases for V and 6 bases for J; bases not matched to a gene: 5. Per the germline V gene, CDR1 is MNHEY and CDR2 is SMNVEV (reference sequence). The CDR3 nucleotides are TGTGCCAGCAGTCCGGGACAGGGGGCTTTTCAGCCCCAGCATTTT. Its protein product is CASSPGQGAFQPQHF.

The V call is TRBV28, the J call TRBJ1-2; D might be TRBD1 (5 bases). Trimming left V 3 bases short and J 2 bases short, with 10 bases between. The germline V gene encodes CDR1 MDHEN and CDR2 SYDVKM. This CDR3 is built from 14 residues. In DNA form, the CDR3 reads TGTGCCAGCAGTTTGATAGACAGCAACTATGGCTACACCTTC. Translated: CASSLIDSNYGYTF.

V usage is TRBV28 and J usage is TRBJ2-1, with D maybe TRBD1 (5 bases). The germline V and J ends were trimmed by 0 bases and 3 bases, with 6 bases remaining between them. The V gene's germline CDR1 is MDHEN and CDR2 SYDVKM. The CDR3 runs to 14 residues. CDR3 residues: CASSLWTDYNEQFF. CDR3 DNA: TGTGCCAGCAGTTTATGGACAGACTACAATGAGCAGTTCTTC.

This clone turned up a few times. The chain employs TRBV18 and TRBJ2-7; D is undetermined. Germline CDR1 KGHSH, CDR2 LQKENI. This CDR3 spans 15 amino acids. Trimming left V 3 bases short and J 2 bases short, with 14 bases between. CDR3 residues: CASSPGNGVTYEQYF. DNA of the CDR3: TGTGCCAGCTCACCGGGGAACGGTGTGACCTACGAGCAGTACTTC.

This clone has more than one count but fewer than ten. CDR3 amino acids: CAWTRTGVTEAFF. CDR3 nucleotides: TGTGCCTGGACCCGAACAGGGGTCACTGAAGCTTTCTTT. The V call is TRBV30, the J call TRBJ1-1; TRBD1 agrees at 7 bases. CDR3 length: 13 residues. J was trimmed by 4 bases and V by 4 bases; bases with no gene match: 6. The germline V gene encodes CDR1 GTSNPN and CDR2 SVGIG (reference sequence).

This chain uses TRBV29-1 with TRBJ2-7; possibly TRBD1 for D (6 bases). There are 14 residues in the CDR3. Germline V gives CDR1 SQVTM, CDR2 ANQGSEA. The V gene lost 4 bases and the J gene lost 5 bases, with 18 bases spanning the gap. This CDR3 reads CSVVPGDVGNEQYF. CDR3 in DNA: TGCAGCGTTGTACCAGGGGATGTTGGGAACGAGCAGTACTTC.

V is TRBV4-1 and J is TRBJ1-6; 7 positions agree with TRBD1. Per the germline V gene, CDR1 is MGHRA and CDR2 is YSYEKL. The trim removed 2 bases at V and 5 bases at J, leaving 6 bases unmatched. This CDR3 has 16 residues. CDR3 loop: CASSQPQGINNSPLHF. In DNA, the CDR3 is TGCGCCAGCAGCCAACCACAGGGGATCAATAATTCACCCCTCCACTTT.

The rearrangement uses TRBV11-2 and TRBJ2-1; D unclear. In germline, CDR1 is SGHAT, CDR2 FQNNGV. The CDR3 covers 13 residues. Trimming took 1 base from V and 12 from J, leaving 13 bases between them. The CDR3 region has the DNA TGTGCCAGCAGCTTAGCCCCTCCGGCAGGGCAGTTCTTC. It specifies CASSLAPPAGQFF.

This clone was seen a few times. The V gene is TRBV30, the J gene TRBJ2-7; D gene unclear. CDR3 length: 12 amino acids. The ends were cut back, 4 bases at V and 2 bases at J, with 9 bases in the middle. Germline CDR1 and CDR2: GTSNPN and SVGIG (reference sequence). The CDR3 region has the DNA TGTGCCTGGAAACTCAGCACCTACGAGCAGTACTTC. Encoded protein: CAWKLSTYEQYF.

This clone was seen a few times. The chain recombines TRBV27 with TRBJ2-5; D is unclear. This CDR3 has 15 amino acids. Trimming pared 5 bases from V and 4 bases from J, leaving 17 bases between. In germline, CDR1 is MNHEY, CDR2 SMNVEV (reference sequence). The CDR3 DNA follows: TGTGCCAGCAGTGAGAGATCTAGGGAACGAGAGACCCAGTACTTC. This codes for CASSERSRERETQYF.